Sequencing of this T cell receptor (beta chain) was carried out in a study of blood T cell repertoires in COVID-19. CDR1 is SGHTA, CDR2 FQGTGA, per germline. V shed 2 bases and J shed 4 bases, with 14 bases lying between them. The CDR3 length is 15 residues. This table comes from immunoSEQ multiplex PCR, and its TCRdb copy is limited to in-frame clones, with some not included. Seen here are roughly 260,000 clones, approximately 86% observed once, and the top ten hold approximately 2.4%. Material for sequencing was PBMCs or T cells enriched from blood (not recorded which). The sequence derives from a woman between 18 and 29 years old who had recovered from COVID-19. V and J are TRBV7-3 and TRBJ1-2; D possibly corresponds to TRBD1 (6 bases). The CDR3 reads CASSLSAGGGYGYTF. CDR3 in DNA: TGTGCCAGCAGCTTATCTGCGGGGGGCGGCTATGGCTACACCTTC.